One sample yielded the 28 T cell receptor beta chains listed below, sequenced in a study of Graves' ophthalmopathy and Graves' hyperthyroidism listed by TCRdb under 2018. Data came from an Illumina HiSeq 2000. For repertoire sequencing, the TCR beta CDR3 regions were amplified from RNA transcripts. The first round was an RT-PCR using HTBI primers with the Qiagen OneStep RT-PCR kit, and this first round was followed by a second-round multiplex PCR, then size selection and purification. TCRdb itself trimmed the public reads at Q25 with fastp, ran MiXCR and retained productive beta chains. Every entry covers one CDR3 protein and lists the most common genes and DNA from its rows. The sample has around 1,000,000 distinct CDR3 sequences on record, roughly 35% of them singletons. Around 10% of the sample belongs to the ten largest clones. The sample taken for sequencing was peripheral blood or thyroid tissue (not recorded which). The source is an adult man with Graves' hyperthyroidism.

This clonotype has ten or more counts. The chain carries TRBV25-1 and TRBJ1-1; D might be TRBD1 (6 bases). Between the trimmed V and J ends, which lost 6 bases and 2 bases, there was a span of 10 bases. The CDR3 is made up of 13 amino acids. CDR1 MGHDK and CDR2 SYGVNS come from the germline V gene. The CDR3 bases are TGTGCCAGCAGGGGACAACCCAACACTGAAGCTTTCTTT. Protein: CASRGQPNTEAFF.

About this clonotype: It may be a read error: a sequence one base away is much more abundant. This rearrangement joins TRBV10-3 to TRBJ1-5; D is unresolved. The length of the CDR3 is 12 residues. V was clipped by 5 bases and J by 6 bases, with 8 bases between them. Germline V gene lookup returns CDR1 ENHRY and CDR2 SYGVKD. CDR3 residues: CAISYFVQPQHF. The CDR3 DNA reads TGTGCCATCAGTTACTTCGTTCAGCCCCAGCATTTT.

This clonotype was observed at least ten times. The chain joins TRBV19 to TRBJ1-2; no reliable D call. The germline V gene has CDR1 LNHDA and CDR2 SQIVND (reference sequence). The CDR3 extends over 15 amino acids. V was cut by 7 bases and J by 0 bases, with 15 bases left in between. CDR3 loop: CASNPADEANYGYTF. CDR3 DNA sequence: TGTGCCAGTAACCCAGCCGATGAGGCTAACTATGGCTACACCTTC.

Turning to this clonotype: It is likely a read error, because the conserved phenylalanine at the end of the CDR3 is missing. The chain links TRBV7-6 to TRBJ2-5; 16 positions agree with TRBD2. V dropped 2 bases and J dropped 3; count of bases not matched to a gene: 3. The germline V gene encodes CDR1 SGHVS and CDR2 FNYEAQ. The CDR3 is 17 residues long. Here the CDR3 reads CASSLLGLAGGEETQYL. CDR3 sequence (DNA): TGTGCCAGCAGCTTACTGGGACTAGCGGGGGGGGAAGAGACCCAGTACCTC.

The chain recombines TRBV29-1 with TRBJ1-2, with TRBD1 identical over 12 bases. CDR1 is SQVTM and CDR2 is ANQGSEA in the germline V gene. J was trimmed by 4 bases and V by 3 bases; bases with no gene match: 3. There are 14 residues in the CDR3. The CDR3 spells CSVDGTGGLYGYTF. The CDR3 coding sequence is TGCAGCGTTGATGGGACAGGGGGCCTCTATGGCTACACCTTC.

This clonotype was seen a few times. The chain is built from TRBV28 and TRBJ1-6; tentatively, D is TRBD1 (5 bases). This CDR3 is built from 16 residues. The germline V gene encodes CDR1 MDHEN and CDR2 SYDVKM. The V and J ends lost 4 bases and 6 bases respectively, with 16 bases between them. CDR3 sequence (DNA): TGTGCCAGCAGTTCCCCACTGGGGGAATTTAATTCACCCCTCCACTTT. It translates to CASSSPLGEFNSPLHF.

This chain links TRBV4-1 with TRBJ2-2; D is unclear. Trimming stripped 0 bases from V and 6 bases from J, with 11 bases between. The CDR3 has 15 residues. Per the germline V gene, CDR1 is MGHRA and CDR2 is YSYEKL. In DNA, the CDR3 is TGCGCCAGCAGCCAAGAAGCTGGGTTTGCCGGGGAGCTGTTTTTT. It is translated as CASSQEAGFAGELFF.

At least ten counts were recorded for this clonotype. Written as DNA, the CDR3 is TGTGCCAGTCCAGGGGGAACTGAAGCTTTCTTT. Translation: CASPGGTEAFF. This chain links TRBV2 with TRBJ1-1; 7 positions agree with TRBD1. The CDR3 has 11 residues. Germline V gene sequence: CDR1 SNHLY, CDR2 FYNNEI. V was clipped by 9 bases and J by 5 bases; unmatched bases: 3.

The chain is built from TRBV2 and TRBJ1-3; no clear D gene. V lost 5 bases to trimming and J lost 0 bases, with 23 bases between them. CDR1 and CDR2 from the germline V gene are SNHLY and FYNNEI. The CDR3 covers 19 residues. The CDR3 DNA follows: TGTGCCAGCAGTTTCTTGGCAGCATCTCAACGTTACTCTGGAAACACCATATATTTT. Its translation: CASSFLAASQRYSGNTIYF.

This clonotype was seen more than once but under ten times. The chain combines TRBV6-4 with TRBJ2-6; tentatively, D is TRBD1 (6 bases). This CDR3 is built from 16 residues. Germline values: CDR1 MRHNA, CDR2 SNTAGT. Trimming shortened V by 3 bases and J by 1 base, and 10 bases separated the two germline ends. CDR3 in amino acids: CASSEAGESGANVLTF. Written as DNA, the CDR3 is TGTGCCAGCAGTGAAGCAGGGGAGTCTGGGGCCAACGTCCTGACTTTC.

The CDR3, as DNA: TGTGCCAGCAGCCAAGAGCGATCGGACAGGGTCTACGAGCAGTACTTC. It specifies CASSQERSDRVYEQYF. The chain is built from TRBV9 and TRBJ2-7; 8 bases fit TRBD1. Germline-derived CDR1 and CDR2 are SGDLS and YYNGEE. The CDR3 has 16 amino acids. The junction had 12 bases not matched to a gene; V was cut back by 4 bases and J by 3 bases.

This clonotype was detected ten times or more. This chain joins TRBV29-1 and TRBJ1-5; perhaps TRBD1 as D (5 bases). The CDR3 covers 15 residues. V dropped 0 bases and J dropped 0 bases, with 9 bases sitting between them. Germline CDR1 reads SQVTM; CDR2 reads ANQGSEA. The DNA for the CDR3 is TGCAGCGTTGAAGATCCGACAGATAGCAATCAGCCCCAGCATTTT. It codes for CSVEDPTDSNQPQHF.

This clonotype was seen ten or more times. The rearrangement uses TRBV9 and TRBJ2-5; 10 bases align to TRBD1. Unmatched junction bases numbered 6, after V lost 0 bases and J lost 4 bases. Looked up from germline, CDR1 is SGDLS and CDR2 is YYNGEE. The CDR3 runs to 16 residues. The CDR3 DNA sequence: TGTGCCAGCAGCGTAGTTGGGACAGGGGTTCGAGAGACCCAGTACTTC. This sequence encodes CASSVVGTGVRETQYF.

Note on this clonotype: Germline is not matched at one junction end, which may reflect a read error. CDR3 loop: CASSGGLFF. In nucleotides, the CDR3 is TGTGCCAGCAGCGGGGGGCTGTTTTTT. This chain links TRBV2 with TRBJ2-2; tentatively, D is TRBD2 (6 bases). The germline V gene encodes CDR1 SNHLY and CDR2 FYNNEI. The CDR3 consists of 9 residues.

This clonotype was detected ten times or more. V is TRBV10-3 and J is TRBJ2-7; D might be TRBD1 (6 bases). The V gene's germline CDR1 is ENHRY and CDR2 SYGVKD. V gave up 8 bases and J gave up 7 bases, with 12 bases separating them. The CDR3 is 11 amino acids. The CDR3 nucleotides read TGTGCCATCGGGACACAAGTGGAGCAGTACTTC. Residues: CAIGTQVEQYF.

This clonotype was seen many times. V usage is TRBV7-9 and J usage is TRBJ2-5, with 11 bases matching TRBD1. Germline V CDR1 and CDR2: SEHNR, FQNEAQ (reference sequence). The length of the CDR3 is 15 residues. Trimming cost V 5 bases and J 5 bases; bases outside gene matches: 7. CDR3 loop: CASSNRDRGSETQYF. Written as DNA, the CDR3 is TGTGCCAGCAGCAATCGGGACAGGGGGTCGGAGACCCAGTACTTC. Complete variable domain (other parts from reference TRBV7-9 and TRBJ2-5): DTGVSQNPRHKITKRGQNVTFRCDPISEHNRLYWYRQTLGQGPEFLTYFQNEAQLEKSRLLSDRFSAERPKGSFSTLEIQRTEQGDSAMYLCASSNRDRGSETQYFGPGTRLLVL.

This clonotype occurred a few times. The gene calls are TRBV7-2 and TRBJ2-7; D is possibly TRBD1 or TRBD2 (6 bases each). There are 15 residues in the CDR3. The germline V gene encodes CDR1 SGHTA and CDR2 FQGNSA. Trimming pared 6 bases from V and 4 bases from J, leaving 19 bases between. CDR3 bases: TGTGCCAGCAGTGGATGGGGGCTAGCGACATACGAGCAGTACTTC. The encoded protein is CASSGWGLATYEQYF.

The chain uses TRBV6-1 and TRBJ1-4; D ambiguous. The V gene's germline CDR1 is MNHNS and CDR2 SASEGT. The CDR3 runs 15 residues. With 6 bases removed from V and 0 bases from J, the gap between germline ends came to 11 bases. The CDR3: CASRIQPATNEKLFF. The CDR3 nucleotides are TGTGCCAGCAGGATACAGCCCGCAACTAATGAAAAACTGTTTTTT.

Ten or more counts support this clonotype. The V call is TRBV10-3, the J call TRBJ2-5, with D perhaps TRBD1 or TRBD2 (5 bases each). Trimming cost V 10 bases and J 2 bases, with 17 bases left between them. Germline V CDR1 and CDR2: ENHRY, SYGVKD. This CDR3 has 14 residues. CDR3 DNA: TGTGCCACCAAATTCGGGACCGCTCAAGAGACCCAGTACTTC. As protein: CATKFGTAQETQYF.

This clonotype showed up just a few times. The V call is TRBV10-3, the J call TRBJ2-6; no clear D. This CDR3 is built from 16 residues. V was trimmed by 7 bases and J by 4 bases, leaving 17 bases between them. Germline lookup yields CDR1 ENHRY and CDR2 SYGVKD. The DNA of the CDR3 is TGTGCCATCACCGAAATTAGGGCCCTGGGGGCCAACGTCCTGACTTTC. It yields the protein CAITEIRALGANVLTF.

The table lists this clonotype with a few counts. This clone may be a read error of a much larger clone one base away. CDR3: CASSERGETQYF. The CDR3 region has the DNA TGTGCCAGCAGTGAAAGGGGAGAGACCCAGTACTTC. This sequence joins TRBV2 and TRBJ2-5, with D tentatively TRBD1 (5 bases). Trimming cost V 2 bases and J 4 bases, with 5 bases left between them. This CDR3 spans 12 amino acids. In germline, CDR1 is SNHLY, CDR2 FYNNEI.

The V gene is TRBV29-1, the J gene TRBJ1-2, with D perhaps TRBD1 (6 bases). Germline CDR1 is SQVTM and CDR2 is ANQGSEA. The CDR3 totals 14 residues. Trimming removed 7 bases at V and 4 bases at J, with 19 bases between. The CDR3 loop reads CSDASRQDLYGYTF. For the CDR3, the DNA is TGCAGCGACGCCAGCCGACAGGATCTCTATGGCTACACCTTC.

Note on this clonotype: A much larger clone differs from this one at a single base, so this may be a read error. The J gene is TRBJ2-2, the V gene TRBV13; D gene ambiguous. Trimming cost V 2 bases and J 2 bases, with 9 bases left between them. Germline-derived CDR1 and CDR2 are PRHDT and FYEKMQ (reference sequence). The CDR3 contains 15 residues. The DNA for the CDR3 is TGTGCCAGCAGCTTAAATTTGCTCAACACCGGGGAGCTGTTTTTT. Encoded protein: CASSLNLLNTGELFF. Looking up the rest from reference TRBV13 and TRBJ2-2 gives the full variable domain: AAGVIQSPRHLIKEKRETATLKCYPIPRHDTVYWYQQGPGQDPQFLISFYEKMQSDKGSIPDRFSAQQFSDYHSELNMSSLELGDSALYFCASSLNLLNTGELFFGEGSRLTVL.

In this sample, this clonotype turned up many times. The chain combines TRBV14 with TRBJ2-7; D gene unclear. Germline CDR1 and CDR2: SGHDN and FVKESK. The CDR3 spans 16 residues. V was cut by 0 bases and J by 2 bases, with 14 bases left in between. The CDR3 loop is CASSQDPRRSTYEQYF. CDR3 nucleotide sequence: TGTGCCAGCAGCCAAGATCCCCGGCGGTCAACCTACGAGCAGTACTTC. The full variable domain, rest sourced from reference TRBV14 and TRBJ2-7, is EAGVTQFPSHSVIEKGQTVTLRCDPISGHDNLYWYRRVMGKEIKFLLHFVKESKQDESGMPNNRFLAERTGGTYSTLKVQPAELEDSGVYFCASSQDPRRSTYEQYFGPGTRLTVT.

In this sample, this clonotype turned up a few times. CDR3 DNA: TGTGCCAGCAGTTTTCGCCCCGATTCCTACGAGCAGTACTTC. Amino acids: CASSFRPDSYEQYF. The chain recombines TRBV27 with TRBJ2-7; D ambiguous. Germline CDR1 and CDR2: MNHEY and SMNVEV (reference sequence). Trimming stripped 3 bases from V and 1 base from J, with 10 bases between. CDR3 size: 14 residues.

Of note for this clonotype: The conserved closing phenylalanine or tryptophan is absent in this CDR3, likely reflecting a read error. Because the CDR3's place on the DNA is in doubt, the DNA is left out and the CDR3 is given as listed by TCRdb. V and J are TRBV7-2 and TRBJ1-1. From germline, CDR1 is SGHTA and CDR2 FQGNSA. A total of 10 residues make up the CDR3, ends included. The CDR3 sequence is CASSPKRTSG.

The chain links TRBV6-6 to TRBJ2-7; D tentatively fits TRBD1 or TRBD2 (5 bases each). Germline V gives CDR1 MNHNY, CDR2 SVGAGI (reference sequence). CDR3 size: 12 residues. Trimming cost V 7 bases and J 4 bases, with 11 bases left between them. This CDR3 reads CASKLWGYEQYF. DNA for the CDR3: TGTGCCAGCAAGCTCTGGGGGTACGAGCAGTACTTC.

In DNA form, the CDR3 reads TGCAGCGTCCGGACTAGCAGGACCTACGAGCAGTACTTC. Protein: CSVRTSRTYEQYF. The chain uses TRBV29-1 and TRBJ2-7, with 8 bases lining up with TRBD2. J lost 2 bases, V lost 6 bases, and 6 bases had no gene match. This CDR3 has 13 residues. Germline V gene lookup returns CDR1 SQVTM and CDR2 ANQGSEA.